This TCR beta chain came from a study of PD-L1 blockade in urothelial cancer. Described time point: pretreatment peripheral blood. Patients had locally advanced or metastatic urothelial carcinoma. Samples spanned pretreatment and treatment, with 1 to 8 time points per patient. This clone was recorded once. TCRdb keeps only in-frame clones here, not all; method: immunoSEQ multiplex PCR. The sample includes tens of thousands of clones, almost 90% seen only once; the top ten take 1.5% to 2%. With V trimmed by 3 bases and J by 6 bases, 9 bases remained unmatched. CDR3 length: 15 residues. Germline V gives CDR1 MNHNS, CDR2 SASEGT.

The TCR comes from a man in his 60s with urothelial cancer. This rearrangement joins TRBV6-1 to TRBJ2-7; 9 bases map to TRBD1. Sequences were derived from PBMCs, sampled around atezolizumab (anti-PD-L1) treatment. The CDR3 spells CASSDWTGVLFEQYF. In DNA, the CDR3 is TGTGCCAGCAGTGACTGGACAGGGGTACTGTTCGAGCAGTACTTC.